Listed below are T cell receptor beta chains from one sample, sequenced in a study of CD8+ T cells in alopecia areata. This table comes from immunoSEQ multiplex PCR, and its TCRdb copy is limited to in-frame clones, with some not included. Among 200,000 to 250,000 clones, more than 45% were seen once, and the ten largest hold approximately 0.45%. The specimen was CD4+ T cells sorted from blood, collected at week 0. Every receptor here comes from a human donor with alopecia areata. Each CDR3 is given with its conserved first and last residue. D genes are given only for firm matches. For some rows the clone size is stated as once, few or many, or as a class when expanded; others skip it.

NA TRBJ2-7 NA TRBV4-1 TGCGCCAGCAGCCAAGTGTCAACGGGAGTGCAGTACTTC CASSQVSTGVQYF
NA TRBJ1-1 NA TRBV30 TGTGCCTCCATCCCTCCCGGAGGAATCACTGAAGCTTTCTTT CASIPPGGITEAFF
few TRBJ2-1 NA TRBV29-1 TGCAGCGTTGTGGGTAGAATTAGCGGTAATGAGCAGTTCTTC CSVVGRISGNEQFF
few TRBJ2-7 NA TRBV2 TGTGCCAGCAGTGCCCTTTTCTACGAGCAGTACTTC CASSALFYEQYF
NA TRBJ2-3 TRBD2 TRBV11-1 TGTGCCAGCAGCTCCGAACGACTAGCCGATACGCAGTATTTT CASSSERLADTQYF
NA TRBJ2-2 TRBD2 TRBV13 TGTGCCAGCAGCTATACTAGCGGGAGGCGCACCGGGGAGCTGTTTTTT CASSYTSGRRTGELFF
NA TRBJ2-5 NA TRBV5-6 TGTGCCAGCAGCTCCAGGACCCGTCTGGAGACCCAGTACTTC CASSSRTRLETQYF
NA TRBJ1-2 NA TRBV2 TGTGCCAGCAGTGTGACGGTATTTGGCTACACCTTC CASSVTVFGYTF
NA TRBJ2-3 TRBD2 TRBV7-7 TGTGCTAGCAGCCTGGGACTAGAAGCGGCAGATACGCAGTATTTT CASSLGLEAADTQYF
once TRBJ1-1 TRBD1 TRBV30 TGTGCCTGGAGTCTAAAGGCCTCCTGGACAGGGTCGGGAGCTTTCTTT CAWSLKASWTGSGAFF
NA TRBJ2-7 NA TRBV6-5 TGTGCCAGCAGCCAAGACGGGGCCCACGAGCAGTACTTC CASSQDGAHEQYF
NA TRBJ2-1 NA TRBV30 TGTGCCTGGAGTGTACGGGTTTCTCTGGATGAGCAGTTCTTC CAWSVRVSLDEQFF
few TRBJ1-6 NA TRBV10-3 TGTGCCATCAGTGAAGGGCAGGGTCATTCACCCCTCCACTTT CAISEGQGHSPLHF
few TRBJ1-2 TRBD1 TRBV7-9 TGTGCCAGCAGCTCCCCGGACAGGGCGAACGGCTACACCTTC CASSSPDRANGYTF
NA TRBJ1-1 NA TRBV30 TGTGCCTGGAGTGTCAGTTCGAACACTGAAGCTTTCTTT CAWSVSSNTEAFF
NA TRBJ2-7 NA TRBV29-1 TGCAGCGTTGGCGGCAGGGTGGGCCCCTACGAGCAGTACTTC CSVGGRVGPYEQYF
NA TRBJ1-2 NA TRBV9 TGTGCCAGCAGCGTAGGTGGGAGTTACACCTTC CASSVGGSYTF
few TRBJ2-1 TRBD2 TRBV19 TGTGCCAGTATGCAAGGCGGGAGGCTCTACAATGAGCAGTTCTTC CASMQGGRLYNEQFF
NA TRBJ2-3 NA TRBV27 TGTGCCAGCAGGGGGCACGGCACAGATACGCAGTATTTT CASRGHGTDTQYF
NA TRBJ1-2 NA TRBV7-2 TGTGCCAGCAGCTCGAGAGGGGTGGGCTATGGCTACACCTTC CASSSRGVGYGYTF
NA TRBJ1-5 NA TRBV30 TGTGCCTGGAGAACCGGGACACTGATATTCAATCAGCCCCAGCATTTT CAWRTGTLIFNQPQHF
NA TRBJ2-3 NA TRBV9 TGTGCCAGCAGCACCCAGACACGGGTTCCCACCTCCACAGATACGCAGTATTTT CASSTQTRVPTSTDTQYF
NA TRBJ1-5 TRBD1 TRBV18 TGTGCCAGCTCACCCTCGGGACAGGCAAATCAGCCCCAGCATTTT CASSPSGQANQPQHF
NA TRBJ2-7 TRBD1 TRBV12-5 TGTGCTAGTGGTTTCACGACAGGGTCGTACTACGAGCAGTACTTC CASGFTTGSYYEQYF
NA TRBJ1-2 NA TRBV30 TGTGCCTGGACCCCCGGAGGACAGACGCCCTATGGCTACACCTTC CAWTPGGQTPYGYTF
NA TRBJ2-3 TRBD2 TRBV7-8 TGTGCCAGCAGCTTAGAGGAGCGGGAGGTAGATACGCAGTATTTT CASSLEEREVDTQYF
few TRBJ2-1 TRBD2 TRBV29-1 TGCAGCGTTGACGGATCTAGCGGGGTATACAATGAGCAGTTCTTC CSVDGSSGVYNEQFF
NA TRBJ1-1 TRBD1 TRBV30 TGTGCCTGGAAATCGGGCTTAGGACAGGGGATAGCTTTCTTT CAWKSGLGQGIAFF
NA TRBJ2-6 NA TRBV11-2 TGTGCCAGCAGGCGACCGGGACAATTCTCTGGGGCCAACGTCCTGACTTTC CASRRPGQFSGANVLTF
few TRBJ1-1 NA TRBV2 TGTGCCAGCAGTGAAGACAGGGTCCCTGAAGCTTTCTTT CASSEDRVPEAFF
NA TRBJ2-1 NA TRBV5-1 TGCGCCAGCAGCTGGGCCGGTGGTGAGCAGTTCTTC CASSWAGGEQFF
NA TRBJ2-1 TRBD1 TRBV10-3 TGTGCCCACCGGGACAGGGGTCACAATGAGCAGTTCTTC CAHRDRGHNEQFF
NA TRBJ1-3 NA TRBV30 TGTGCCTGGAGTGAAACAGCTGGAAACACCATATATTTT CAWSETAGNTIYF
NA TRBJ2-7 NA TRBV6-6 TGTGCCAGCAGTTACTCGACCCTAGCGACCGGCGAGCAGTACTTC CASSYSTLATGEQYF
NA TRBJ1-1 NA TRBV15 TGTGCCACCAGCGGCACTCTCAGGGGAACTGAAGCTTTCTTT CATSGTLRGTEAFF
NA TRBJ2-1 NA TRBV7-2 TGTGCCAGCAGCGAGGGACCCACCAATGAGCAGTTCTTC CASSEGPTNEQFF
once TRBJ2-7 TRBD1 TRBV29-1 TGCAGCGTCGAGGAAGGACAGGGGGGCTACGAGCAGTACTTC CSVEEGQGGYEQYF
NA TRBJ1-2 NA TRBV30 TGTGCCCGAGGGACGGACTATGGCTACACCTTC CARGTDYGYTF
few TRBJ2-7 TRBD1 TRBV30 TGTGCCTTGGGGACAGGGGTCATCCACGAGCAGTACTTC CALGTGVIHEQYF
NA TRBJ2-5 TRBD1 TRBV2 TGTGCCAGCAGTGTTCGGGACAGGGATCACCACTTC CASSVRDRDHHF
NA TRBJ2-6 NA TRBV7-2 TGTGCCAGCAGCTTACAGGGGATGTGGTCTGGGGCCAACGTCCTGACTTTC CASSLQGMWSGANVLTF
few TRBJ2-3 TRBD1 TRBV4-1 TGCGCCAGCAGCCCTATGGACAGGGTGAGCACAGATACGCAGTATTTT CASSPMDRVSTDTQYF
NA TRBJ2-1 NA TRBV19 TGTGCCAGCAGACGGGCGGGGAAGCCCGGGGAGCAGTTCTTC CASRRAGKPGEQFF
NA TRBJ2-1 NA TRBV30 TGTGCCTGGAGTCCCGACTACAATGAGCAGTTCTTC CAWSPDYNEQFF
few TRBJ2-3 NA TRBV7-8 TGTGCCAGCAGCTCACTAGTTGATACGCAGTATTTT CASSSLVDTQYF